These T cell receptor beta chains were read from a single sample in a study of blood T cell repertoires in COVID-19. Assay: immunoSEQ multiplex PCR; the TCRdb copy retains only in-frame clones and omits some. This table has around 400,000 clones, roughly nine tenths appearing once. Sequencing was done on a sample of PBMCs or T cells enriched from blood (not recorded which). The receptors derive from a woman in her thirties or forties who had been exposed to COVID-19. Both conserved end residues are part of each CDR3. Each record gives: V gene, clone size, J gene, D gene, CDR3 protein, CDR3 DNA. The D gene is left open where the match is weak. Expanded clones get a size class; other rows say once, few or many, or leave the size out.

v_call: TRBV27
clone_size: .
j_call: TRBJ2-7
d_call: TRBD1
cdr3_aa: CASSSLTGQGSASHF
cdr3_nt: TGTGCCAGCAGTTCCTTAACGGGACAGGGCTCGGCTAGCCACTTC

v_call: TRBV3-1/TRBV3-2
clone_size: .
j_call: TRBJ2-2
d_call: TRBD2
cdr3_aa: CASSPGTSGRSGELFF
cdr3_nt: TGTGCCAGCAGCCCTGGGACTAGCGGGAGATCCGGGGAGCTGTTTTTT

v_call: TRBV11-2
clone_size: few
j_call: TRBJ1-1
d_call: .
cdr3_aa: CASSLPGVNTEAFF
cdr3_nt: TGTGCCAGCAGCTTACCGGGGGTGAACACTGAAGCTTTCTTT

v_call: TRBV5-1
clone_size: .
j_call: TRBJ2-3
d_call: .
cdr3_aa: CASRRAWNEEDTQYF
cdr3_nt: TGCGCCAGCAGGAGGGCTTGGAACGAGGAAGATACGCAGTATTTT

v_call: TRBV19
clone_size: .
j_call: TRBJ2-4
d_call: .
cdr3_aa: CASSMFEQNIQYF
cdr3_nt: TGTGCCAGTAGTATGTTCGAGCAAAACATTCAGTACTTC

v_call: TRBV19
clone_size: .
j_call: TRBJ1-2
d_call: .
cdr3_aa: CASKRGQNGYGYTF
cdr3_nt: TGTGCCAGTAAAAGAGGGCAGAACGGGTATGGCTACACCTTC

v_call: TRBV7-9
clone_size: .
j_call: TRBJ1-1
d_call: .
cdr3_aa: CATLAGSWGAFF
cdr3_nt: TGTGCCACCCTGGCGGGGAGTTGGGGAGCTTTCTTT

v_call: TRBV6-5
clone_size: .
j_call: TRBJ2-1
d_call: .
cdr3_aa: CASSRTITNNEQFF
cdr3_nt: TGTGCCAGCAGTCGGACAATCACCAACAATGAGCAGTTCTTC

v_call: TRBV5-1
clone_size: .
j_call: TRBJ1-4
d_call: TRBD1
cdr3_aa: CASSLNAGQGQKLFF
cdr3_nt: TGCGCCAGCAGCTTGAATGCGGGACAGGGACAAAAACTGTTTTTT

v_call: TRBV5-1
clone_size: once
j_call: TRBJ1-1
d_call: .
cdr3_aa: CASSDPGGDTEAFF
cdr3_nt: TGCGCCAGCAGCGACCCCGGGGGGGATACTGAAGCTTTCTTT

v_call: TRBV5-4
clone_size: .
j_call: TRBJ1-6
d_call: .
cdr3_aa: CASSLGDLSPLHF
cdr3_nt: TGTGCCAGCAGCCTCGGAGACTTATCACCCCTCCACTTT

v_call: TRBV12-5
clone_size: .
j_call: TRBJ2-7
d_call: TRBD1
cdr3_aa: CASGGTGRRGEQYF
cdr3_nt: TGTGCTAGTGGTGGGACAGGTCGCAGGGGCGAGCAGTACTTC

v_call: TRBV19
clone_size: .
j_call: TRBJ2-7
d_call: TRBD1
cdr3_aa: CASSIDRGRNEQYF
cdr3_nt: TGTGCCAGTAGTATAGACAGGGGGCGAAACGAGCAGTACTTC

v_call: TRBV29-1
clone_size: .
j_call: TRBJ1-4
d_call: TRBD1
cdr3_aa: CSVDLGHFRTGMEKLFF
cdr3_nt: TGCAGCGTTGATCTCGGTCACTTTAGGACAGGGATGGAAAAACTGTTTTTT

v_call: TRBV24-1
clone_size: .
j_call: TRBJ2-2
d_call: .
cdr3_aa: CATSANREPGELFF
cdr3_nt: TGTGCCACCAGTGCCAACAGGGAACCCGGGGAGCTGTTTTTT

v_call: TRBV4-1
clone_size: .
j_call: TRBJ2-5
d_call: .
cdr3_aa: CASSQGAGTSQETQYF
cdr3_nt: TGCGCCAGCAGCCAGGGGGCCGGGACCTCACAAGAGACCCAGTACTTC

v_call: TRBV3-1/TRBV3-2
clone_size: .
j_call: TRBJ1-2
d_call: .
cdr3_aa: CASSQVAGNGYTF
cdr3_nt: TGTGCCAGCAGCCAAGTGGCGGGGAATGGCTACACCTTC

v_call: TRBV7-8
clone_size: .
j_call: TRBJ1-1
d_call: TRBD1
cdr3_aa: CASRQGAWTEAFF
cdr3_nt: TGTGCCAGCAGGCAGGGGGCATGGACTGAAGCTTTCTTT

v_call: TRBV13
clone_size: .
j_call: TRBJ2-3
d_call: .
cdr3_aa: CASSLNRDQGSTDTQYF
cdr3_nt: TGTGCCAGCAGCTTAAACAGGGACCAAGGTAGCACAGATACGCAGTATTTT

v_call: TRBV11-2
clone_size: .
j_call: TRBJ2-7
d_call: .
cdr3_aa: CASSSIRASYEQYF
cdr3_nt: TGTGCCAGCAGCTCCATAAGAGCCTCCTACGAGCAGTACTTC

v_call: TRBV4-2
clone_size: .
j_call: TRBJ1-3
d_call: .
cdr3_aa: CASSRGGRNPGNTIYF
cdr3_nt: TGTGCCAGCAGCCGGGGAGGAAGAAACCCTGGAAACACCATATATTTT

v_call: TRBV13
clone_size: few
j_call: TRBJ1-1
d_call: TRBD1
cdr3_aa: CASSLTGAVGTEAFF
cdr3_nt: TGTGCCAGCAGCTTGACAGGGGCCGTGGGTACTGAAGCTTTCTTT

v_call: TRBV19
clone_size: .
j_call: TRBJ1-5
d_call: .
cdr3_aa: CASSIKRPYSNQPQHF
cdr3_nt: TGTGCCAGTAGTATAAAGCGACCTTATAGCAATCAGCCCCAGCATTTT

v_call: TRBV19
clone_size: .
j_call: TRBJ1-2
d_call: .
cdr3_aa: CASRSISYGYTF
cdr3_nt: TGTGCCAGTAGGTCGATTAGTTATGGCTACACCTTC

v_call: TRBV9
clone_size: once
j_call: TRBJ2-1
d_call: .
cdr3_aa: CASSERAHLEQFF
cdr3_nt: TGTGCCAGCAGCGAGAGGGCCCACCTCGAGCAGTTCTTC

v_call: TRBV30
clone_size: once
j_call: TRBJ2-3
d_call: TRBD2
cdr3_aa: CAFGTSGRPDTQYF
cdr3_nt: TGTGCCTTCGGGACTAGCGGGAGGCCAGATACGCAGTATTTT

v_call: TRBV19
clone_size: .
j_call: TRBJ2-4
d_call: TRBD2
cdr3_aa: CASSMEASGSLAKNIQYF
cdr3_nt: TGTGCCAGTAGTATGGAGGCTAGCGGGAGTCTAGCCAAAAACATTCAGTACTTC

v_call: TRBV15
clone_size: once
j_call: TRBJ2-5
d_call: .
cdr3_aa: CATSRVDSYQETQYF
cdr3_nt: TGTGCCACCAGCAGAGTCGACAGTTACCAAGAGACCCAGTACTTC

v_call: TRBV6-6
clone_size: .
j_call: TRBJ2-1
d_call: .
cdr3_aa: CASSFGGNEQFF
cdr3_nt: TGTGCCAGCAGTTTCGGGGGCAATGAGCAGTTCTTC

v_call: TRBV7-2
clone_size: .
j_call: TRBJ1-1
d_call: .
cdr3_aa: CASSLRRGYVAFF
cdr3_nt: TGTGCCAGCAGCTTACGTCGCGGGTATGTTGCTTTCTTT

v_call: TRBV3-1/TRBV3-2
clone_size: .
j_call: TRBJ2-1
d_call: TRBD2
cdr3_aa: CASSQVGGTSGNNEQFF
cdr3_nt: TGTGCCAGCAGCCAAGTGGGGGGGACTAGCGGGAACAATGAGCAGTTCTTC

v_call: TRBV30
clone_size: .
j_call: TRBJ2-7
d_call: .
cdr3_aa: CAWSVLEEQYF
cdr3_nt: TGTGCCTGGAGTGTACTCGAAGAGCAGTACTTC

v_call: TRBV12-3/TRBV12-4
clone_size: .
j_call: TRBJ2-1
d_call: TRBD2
cdr3_aa: CASSTGGANEQFF
cdr3_nt: TGTGCCAGCAGTACGGGGGGGGCCAATGAGCAGTTCTTC

v_call: TRBV2
clone_size: .
j_call: TRBJ1-5
d_call: .
cdr3_aa: CAISRDTQPQHF
cdr3_nt: TGTGCCATTTCCAGGGATACTCAGCCCCAGCATTTT

v_call: TRBV27
clone_size: .
j_call: TRBJ1-2
d_call: .
cdr3_aa: CASTPGGRRGYTF
cdr3_nt: TGTGCCAGCACCCCGGGGGGGCGCCGTGGCTACACCTTC

v_call: TRBV27
clone_size: .
j_call: TRBJ1-2
d_call: TRBD1
cdr3_aa: CASRRTGGGYGYTF
cdr3_nt: TGTGCCAGCAGGAGGACAGGGGGAGGGTATGGCTACACCTTC

v_call: TRBV19
clone_size: .
j_call: TRBJ1-1
d_call: TRBD1
cdr3_aa: CAIRQGTEAFF
cdr3_nt: TGTGCCATCCGACAGGGAACTGAAGCTTTCTTT

v_call: TRBV5-1
clone_size: .
j_call: TRBJ2-1
d_call: .
cdr3_aa: CASSAGTNQLNEQFF
cdr3_nt: TGCGCCAGCAGCGCCGGGACAAACCAGCTTAATGAGCAGTTCTTC

v_call: TRBV10-3
clone_size: .
j_call: TRBJ1-1
d_call: .
cdr3_aa: CAISEVAVMNTEAFF
cdr3_nt: TGTGCCATCAGTGAGGTGGCGGTCATGAACACTGAAGCTTTCTTT

v_call: TRBV6-5
clone_size: once
j_call: TRBJ1-1
d_call: .
cdr3_aa: CASSFRREAFF
cdr3_nt: TGTGCCAGCAGTTTCCGGAGGGAAGCTTTCTTT

v_call: TRBV13
clone_size: .
j_call: TRBJ1-6
d_call: .
cdr3_aa: CASSLSRSNSPLHF
cdr3_nt: TGTGCCAGCAGCTTAAGCCGGAGCAATTCACCCCTCCACTTT

v_call: TRBV7-3
clone_size: .
j_call: TRBJ1-2
d_call: TRBD1
cdr3_aa: CASSLDRGGGYTF
cdr3_nt: TGTGCCAGCAGTCTGGACAGGGGTGGCGGCTACACCTTC

v_call: TRBV4-2
clone_size: .
j_call: TRBJ2-3
d_call: TRBD2
cdr3_aa: CASSQGTSGDTQYF
cdr3_nt: TGTGCCAGCAGCCAAGGGACTAGCGGGGATACGCAGTATTTT

v_call: TRBV10-3
clone_size: .
j_call: TRBJ1-1
d_call: TRBD1
cdr3_aa: CAISLQGANTEAFF
cdr3_nt: TGTGCCATCAGTTTACAGGGGGCGAACACTGAAGCTTTCTTT

v_call: TRBV7-6
clone_size: .
j_call: TRBJ2-3
d_call: .
cdr3_aa: CASSPNSLAGPTDTQYF
cdr3_nt: TGTGCCAGCAGCCCCAATTCCTTGGCGGGGCCAACAGATACGCAGTATTTT

v_call: TRBV6-5
clone_size: .
j_call: TRBJ1-2
d_call: TRBD1
cdr3_aa: CASSLAGQDTGYTF
cdr3_nt: TGTGCCAGCAGTTTAGCCGGACAGGACACGGGCTACACCTTC

v_call: TRBV27
clone_size: .
j_call: TRBJ2-7
d_call: TRBD1
cdr3_aa: CASSLTGSPNEQYF
cdr3_nt: TGTGCCAGCAGTTTGACAGGGAGTCCCAACGAGCAGTACTTC

v_call: TRBV10-3
clone_size: few
j_call: TRBJ1-1
d_call: .
cdr3_aa: CAISERTGMGTEAFF
cdr3_nt: TGTGCCATCAGTGAGAGAACAGGGATGGGCACTGAAGCTTTCTTT

v_call: TRBV13
clone_size: .
j_call: TRBJ1-1
d_call: .
cdr3_aa: CASSFLWTGALNTEAFF
cdr3_nt: .

v_call: TRBV15
clone_size: .
j_call: TRBJ1-5
d_call: TRBD1
cdr3_aa: CATSSRTGGNQPQHF
cdr3_nt: TGTGCCACCAGCTCCAGGACAGGGGGCAATCAGCCCCAGCATTTT

v_call: TRBV19
clone_size: .
j_call: TRBJ1-1
d_call: .
cdr3_aa: CASTHPTGYTEAFF
cdr3_nt: TGTGCCAGTACCCACCCGACGGGGTACACTGAAGCTTTCTTT

v_call: TRBV30
clone_size: .
j_call: TRBJ2-2
d_call: TRBD1
cdr3_aa: CAWSVWRTGQSSGELFF
cdr3_nt: TGTGCCTGGAGTGTATGGCGGACAGGGCAATCCTCCGGGGAGCTGTTTTTT

v_call: TRBV12-3/TRBV12-4
clone_size: .
j_call: TRBJ1-3
d_call: .
cdr3_aa: CASSRSSGNTIYF
cdr3_nt: TGTGCCAGCAGTAGGAGCTCTGGAAACACCATATATTTT